This entry features one T cell receptor (beta chain) sequence. The record originates from a study of control samples from healthy donors and cancer patients. Here immunoSEQ multiplex PCR was the method, and the copy in TCRdb shows in-frame clones only, minus some. The sample includes some 140,000 clones, around 90% of them seen just once. CDR1 and CDR2 (germline): SNHLY, FYNNEI. The V end was cut by 4 bases, the J end by 6 bases, with 12 bases between. The CDR3 has 13 amino acids. This sequence was found in a man younger than 45 in good health. The chain carries TRBV2 and TRBJ1-2, with D maybe TRBD1 (6 bases). The sequenced material came from blood. The chain's CDR3 is CASSVQGRDGYTF. CDR3 nucleotide sequence: TGTGCCAGCAGTGTACAGGGTAGGGATGGCTACACCTTC.